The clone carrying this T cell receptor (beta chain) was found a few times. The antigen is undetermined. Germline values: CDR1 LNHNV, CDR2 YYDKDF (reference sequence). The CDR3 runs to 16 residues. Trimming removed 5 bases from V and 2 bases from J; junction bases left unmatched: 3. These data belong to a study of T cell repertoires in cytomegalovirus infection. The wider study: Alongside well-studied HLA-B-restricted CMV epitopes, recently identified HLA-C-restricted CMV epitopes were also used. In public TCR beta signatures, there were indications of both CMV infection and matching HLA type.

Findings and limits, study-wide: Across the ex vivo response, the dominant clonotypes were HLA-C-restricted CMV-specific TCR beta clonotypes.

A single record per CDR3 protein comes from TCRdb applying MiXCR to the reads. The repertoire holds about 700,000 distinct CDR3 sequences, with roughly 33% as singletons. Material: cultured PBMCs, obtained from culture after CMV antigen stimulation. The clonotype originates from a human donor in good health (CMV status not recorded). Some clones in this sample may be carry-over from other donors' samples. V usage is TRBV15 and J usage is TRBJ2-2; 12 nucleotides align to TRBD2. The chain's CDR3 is CATSHGLAGNTGELFF. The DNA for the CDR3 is TGTGCCACCAGCCATGGACTAGCGGGAAACACCGGGGAGCTGTTTTTT.